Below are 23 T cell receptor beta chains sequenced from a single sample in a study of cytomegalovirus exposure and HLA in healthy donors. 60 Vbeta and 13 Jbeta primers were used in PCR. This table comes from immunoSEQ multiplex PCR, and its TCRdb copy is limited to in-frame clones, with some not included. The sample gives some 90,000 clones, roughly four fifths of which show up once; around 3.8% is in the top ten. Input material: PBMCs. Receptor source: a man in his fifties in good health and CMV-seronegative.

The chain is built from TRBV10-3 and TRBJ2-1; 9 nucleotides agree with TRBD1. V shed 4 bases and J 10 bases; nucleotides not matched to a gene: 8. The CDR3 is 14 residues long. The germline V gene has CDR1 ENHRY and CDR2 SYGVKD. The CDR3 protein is CAISAGTGFGEQFF. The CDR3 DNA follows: TGTGCCATCAGTGCCGGGACAGGGTTCGGGGAGCAGTTCTTC.

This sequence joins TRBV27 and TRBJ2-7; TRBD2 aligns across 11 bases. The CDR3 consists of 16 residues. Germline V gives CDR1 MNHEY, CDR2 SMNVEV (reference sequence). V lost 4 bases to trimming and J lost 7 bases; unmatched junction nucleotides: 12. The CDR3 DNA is TGTGCCAGCAGTTCCGGGACTAGCGGCATCCGAGGGGAGCAGTACTTC. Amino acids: CASSSGTSGIRGEQYF.

CDR3 sequence: CASSSPGQGGETQYF. For the CDR3, the DNA is TGTGCCAGCAGTTCACCGGGACAGGGCGGTGAGACCCAGTACTTC. The chain recombines TRBV28 with TRBJ2-5, with 9 bases lining up with TRBD1. V dropped 4 bases and J dropped 5; count of bases not matched to a gene: 8. Germline V gene data show CDR1 as MDHEN and CDR2 as SYDVKM. This CDR3 has 15 amino acids.

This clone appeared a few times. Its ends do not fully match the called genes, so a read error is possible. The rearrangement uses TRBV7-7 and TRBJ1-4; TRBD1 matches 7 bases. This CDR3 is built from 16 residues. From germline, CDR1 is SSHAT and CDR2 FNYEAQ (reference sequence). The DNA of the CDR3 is TGTGCTAGCAGCCCATTACAGGGGACGGATTATGAAAAACTGTTTTTT. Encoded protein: CASSPLQGTDYEKLFF.

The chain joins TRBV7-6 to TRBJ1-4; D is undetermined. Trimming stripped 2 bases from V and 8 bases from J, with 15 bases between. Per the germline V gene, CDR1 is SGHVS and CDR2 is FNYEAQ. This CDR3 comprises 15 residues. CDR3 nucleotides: TGTGCCAGCAGCTTAAGGGAGGCGCGGGAGGAAAAACTGTTTTTT. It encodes CASSLREAREEKLFF.

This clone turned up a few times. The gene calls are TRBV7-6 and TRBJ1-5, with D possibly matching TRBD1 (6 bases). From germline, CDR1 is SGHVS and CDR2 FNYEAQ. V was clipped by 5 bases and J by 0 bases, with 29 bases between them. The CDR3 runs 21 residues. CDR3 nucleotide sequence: TGTGCCAGCAGCCCTGCAAGGCGGACACAGGGCAGATGGGATAGCAATCAGCCCCAGCATTTT. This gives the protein CASSPARRTQGRWDSNQPQHF. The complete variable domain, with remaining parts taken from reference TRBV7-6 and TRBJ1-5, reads GAGVSQSPRYKVTKRGQDVALRCDPISGHVSLYWYRQALGQGPEFLTYFNYEAQQDKSGLPNDRFSAERPEGSISTLTIQRTEQRDSAMYRCASSPARRTQGRWDSNQPQHFGDGTRLSIL.

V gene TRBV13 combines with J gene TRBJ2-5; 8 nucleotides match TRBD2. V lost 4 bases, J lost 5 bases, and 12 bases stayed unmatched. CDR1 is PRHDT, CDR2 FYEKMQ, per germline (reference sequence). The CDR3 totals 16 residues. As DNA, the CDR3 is TGTGCCAGCAGCTCGCAAAGCGGGAGTTGGGGGGAGACCCAGTACTTC. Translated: CASSSQSGSWGETQYF. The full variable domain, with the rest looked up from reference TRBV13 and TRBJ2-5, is AAGVIQSPRHLIKEKRETATLKCYPIPRHDTVYWYQQGPGQDPQFLISFYEKMQSDKGSIPDRFSAQQFSDYHSELNMSSLELGDSALYFCASSSQSGSWGETQYFGPGTRLLVL.

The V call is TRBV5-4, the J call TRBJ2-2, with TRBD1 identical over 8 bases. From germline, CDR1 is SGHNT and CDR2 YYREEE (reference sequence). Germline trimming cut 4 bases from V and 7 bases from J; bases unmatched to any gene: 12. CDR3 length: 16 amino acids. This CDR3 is CASSLATTGAGGELFF. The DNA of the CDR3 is TGTGCCAGCAGCCTAGCCACGACAGGGGCCGGCGGGGAGCTGTTTTTT.

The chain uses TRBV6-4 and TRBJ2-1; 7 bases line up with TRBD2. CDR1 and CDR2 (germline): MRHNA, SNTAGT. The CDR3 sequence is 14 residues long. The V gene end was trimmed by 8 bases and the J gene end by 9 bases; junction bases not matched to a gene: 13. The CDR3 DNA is TGTGCCAGCTCGATTAGCGGGTACAATAGTGAGCAGTTCTTC. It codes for CASSISGYNSEQFF.

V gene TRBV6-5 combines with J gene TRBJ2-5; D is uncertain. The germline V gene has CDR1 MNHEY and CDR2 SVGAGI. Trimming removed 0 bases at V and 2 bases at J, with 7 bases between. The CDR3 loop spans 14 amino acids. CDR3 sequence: CASSYSPDQETQYF. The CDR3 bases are TGTGCCAGCAGTTACTCACCAGATCAAGAGACCCAGTACTTC.

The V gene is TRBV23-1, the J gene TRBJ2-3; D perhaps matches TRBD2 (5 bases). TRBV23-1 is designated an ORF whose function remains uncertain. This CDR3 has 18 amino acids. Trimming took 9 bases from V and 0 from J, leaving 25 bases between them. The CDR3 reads CASKHPSEAGTSTDTQYF. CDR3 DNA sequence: TGCGCCAGTAAGCACCCCTCAGAGGCGGGTACTAGCACAGATACGCAGTATTTT.

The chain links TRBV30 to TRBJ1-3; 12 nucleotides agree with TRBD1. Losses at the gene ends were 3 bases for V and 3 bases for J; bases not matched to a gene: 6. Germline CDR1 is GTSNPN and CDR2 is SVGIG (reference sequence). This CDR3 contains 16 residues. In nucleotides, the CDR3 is TGTGCCTGGAGCCTGGGACAGGGGGCGAGTGGAAACACCATATATTTT. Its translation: CAWSLGQGASGNTIYF. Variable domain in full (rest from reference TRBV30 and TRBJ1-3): SQTIHQWPATLVQPVGSPLSLECTVEGTSNPNLYWYRQAAGRGLQLLFYSVGIGQISSEVPQNLSASRPQDRQFILSSKKLLLSDSGFYLCAWSLGQGASGNTIYFGEGSWLTVV.

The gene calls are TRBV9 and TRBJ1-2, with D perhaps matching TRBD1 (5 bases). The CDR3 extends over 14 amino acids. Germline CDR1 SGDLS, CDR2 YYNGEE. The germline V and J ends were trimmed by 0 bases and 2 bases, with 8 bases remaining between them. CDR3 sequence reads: CASSVGSGNYGYTF. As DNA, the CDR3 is TGTGCCAGCAGCGTAGGCTCAGGGAACTATGGCTACACCTTC. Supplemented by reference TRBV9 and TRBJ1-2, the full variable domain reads DSGVTQTPKHLITATGQRVTLRCSPRSGDLSVYWYQQSLDQGLQFLIQYYNGEERAKGNILERFSAQQFPDLHSELNLSSLELGDSALYFCASSVGSGNYGYTFGSGTRLTVV.

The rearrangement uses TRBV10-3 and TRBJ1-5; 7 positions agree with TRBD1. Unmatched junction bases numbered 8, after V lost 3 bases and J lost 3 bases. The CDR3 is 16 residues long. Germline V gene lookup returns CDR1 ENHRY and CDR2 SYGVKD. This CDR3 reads CAISESNRGNNQPQHF. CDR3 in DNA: TGTGCCATCAGTGAATCCAACAGGGGAAACAATCAGCCCCAGCATTTT.

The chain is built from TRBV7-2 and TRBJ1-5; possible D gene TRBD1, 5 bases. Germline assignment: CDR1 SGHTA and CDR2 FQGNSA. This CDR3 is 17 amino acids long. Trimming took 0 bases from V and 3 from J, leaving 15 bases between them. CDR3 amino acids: CASSLARRGGDNQPQHF. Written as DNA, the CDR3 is TGTGCCAGCAGCTTAGCGAGGAGGGGAGGGGACAATCAGCCCCAGCATTTT.

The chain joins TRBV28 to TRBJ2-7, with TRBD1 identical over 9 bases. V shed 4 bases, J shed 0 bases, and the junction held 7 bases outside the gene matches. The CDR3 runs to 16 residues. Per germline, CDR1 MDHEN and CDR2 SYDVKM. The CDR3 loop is CASSYPGTGSSYEQYF. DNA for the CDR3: TGTGCCAGCAGTTACCCCGGGACAGGGAGCTCCTACGAGCAGTACTTC.

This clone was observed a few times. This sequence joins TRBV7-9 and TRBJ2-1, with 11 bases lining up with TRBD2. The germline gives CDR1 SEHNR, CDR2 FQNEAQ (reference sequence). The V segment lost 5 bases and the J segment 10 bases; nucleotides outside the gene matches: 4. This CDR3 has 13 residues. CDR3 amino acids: CASSPGTSGEQFF. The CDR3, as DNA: TGTGCCAGCAGCCCTGGGACTAGCGGAGAGCAGTTCTTC.

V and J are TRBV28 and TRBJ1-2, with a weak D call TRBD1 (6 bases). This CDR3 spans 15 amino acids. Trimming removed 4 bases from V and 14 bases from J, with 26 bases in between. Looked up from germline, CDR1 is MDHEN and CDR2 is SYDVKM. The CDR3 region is CASSSPRGAAGSRTF. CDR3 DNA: TGTGCCAGCAGTTCACCTCGGGGGGCGGCCGGGTCTAGAACCTTC.

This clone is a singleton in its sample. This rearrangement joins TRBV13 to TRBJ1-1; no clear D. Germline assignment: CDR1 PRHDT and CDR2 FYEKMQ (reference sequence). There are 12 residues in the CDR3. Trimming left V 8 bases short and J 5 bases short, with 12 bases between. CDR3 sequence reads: CASVGGRTEAFF. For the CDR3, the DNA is TGTGCCAGCGTAGGTGGGAGGACTGAAGCTTTCTTT.

The chain's CDR3 is CSARDIFNTEAFF. The CDR3 region has the DNA TGCAGCGCCCGAGACATATTCAACACTGAAGCTTTCTTT. V gene TRBV29-1 combines with J gene TRBJ1-1; D is unclear. Trimming removed 7 bases from V and 2 bases from J, with 14 bases in between. There are 13 residues in the CDR3. Germline V gene lookup returns CDR1 SQVTM and CDR2 ANQGSEA.

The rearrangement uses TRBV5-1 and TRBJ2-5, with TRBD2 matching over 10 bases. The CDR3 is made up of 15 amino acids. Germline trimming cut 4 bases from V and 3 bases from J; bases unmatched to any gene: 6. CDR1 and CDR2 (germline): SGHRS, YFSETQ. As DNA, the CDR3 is TGCGCCAGCAGCCCATCTAGCGGGAGAGAAGAGACCCAGTACTTC. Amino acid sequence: CASSPSSGREETQYF.

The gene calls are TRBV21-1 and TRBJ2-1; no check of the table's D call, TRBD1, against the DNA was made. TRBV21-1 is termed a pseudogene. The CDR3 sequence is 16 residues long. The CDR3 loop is CASNETTRGSYNEQFF. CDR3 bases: TGTGCCAGCAACGAAACTACCAGGGGCTCCTACAATGAGCAGTTCTTC.

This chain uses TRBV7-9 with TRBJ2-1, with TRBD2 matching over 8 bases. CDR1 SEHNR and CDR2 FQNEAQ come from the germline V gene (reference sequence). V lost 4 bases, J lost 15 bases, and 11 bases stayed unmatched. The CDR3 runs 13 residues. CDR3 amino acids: CASSSGGTSRLFF. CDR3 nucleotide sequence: TGTGCCAGCAGCTCGGGGGGGACCTCTAGGCTGTTCTTC.